The TCR beta chain under discussion was sequenced for a study of blood T cell repertoires in COVID-19. Background on the study: Sites in the United States, Italy and Spain provided acute and convalescent COVID-19 samples. In each case, the material was cDNA or gDNA derived from T cells, B-cell-depleted T cells, or PBMCs.

This CDR3 contains 13 residues. The germline V gene encodes CDR1 LNHDA and CDR2 SQIVND (reference sequence). V gave up 3 bases and J gave up 8 bases; unmatched junction bases: 6. The protocol was immunoSEQ multiplex PCR, while the TCRdb copy is restricted to in-frame clones and leaves out a portion. Of 250,000 to 300,000 clones listed, roughly 84% are singletons. V is TRBV19 and J is TRBJ1-2, with 7 bases matching TRBD1. The clonotype was recovered from a man aged 55-75 years with acute or convalescent COVID-19. What was sequenced was peripheral blood. The CDR3 spells CASSILRTGGYTF. CDR3 nucleotides: TGTGCCAGTAGTATCTTGCGGACAGGAGGCTACACCTTC.